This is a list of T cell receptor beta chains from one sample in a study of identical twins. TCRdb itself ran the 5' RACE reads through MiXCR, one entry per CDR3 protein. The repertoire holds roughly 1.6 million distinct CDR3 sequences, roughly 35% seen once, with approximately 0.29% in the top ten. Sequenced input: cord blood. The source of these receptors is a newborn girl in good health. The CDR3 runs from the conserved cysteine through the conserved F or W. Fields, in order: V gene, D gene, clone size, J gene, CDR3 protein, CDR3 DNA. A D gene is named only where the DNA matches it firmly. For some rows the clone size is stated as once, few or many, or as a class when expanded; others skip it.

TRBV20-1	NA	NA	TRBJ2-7	CSASGARQYEQYF	TGCAGTGCTAGTGGGGCCAGACAGTACGAGCAGTACTTC
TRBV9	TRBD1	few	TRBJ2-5	CASSVGWWDSQETQYF	TGTGCCAGCAGCGTAGGATGGTGGGACAGCCAAGAGACCCAGTACTTC
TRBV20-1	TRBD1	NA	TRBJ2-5	CSPKTYRGKQTQYF	TGCAGTCCTAAAACCTACAGGGGGAAGCAGACCCAGTACTTC
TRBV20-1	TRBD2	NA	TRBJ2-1	CSARDPGLPYSYNEQFF	TGCAGTGCTAGAGATCCGGGACTACCATATTCCTACAATGAGCAGTTCTTC
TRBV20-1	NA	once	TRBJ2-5	CSANPTGRQETQYF	TGCAGTGCTAACCCGACAGGCCGGCAAGAGACCCAGTACTTC
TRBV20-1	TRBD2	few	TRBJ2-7	CSARDRLAGSEQYF	TGCAGTGCTAGAGACAGACTAGCGGGGTCCGAGCAGTACTTC
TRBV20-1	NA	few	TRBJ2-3	CSASERKSTDAQYF	TGCAGTGCTAGCGAGCGGAAAAGCACAGATGCGCAGTATTTT
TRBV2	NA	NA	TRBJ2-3	CASSDWTHTDTQYF	TGTGCCAGCAGTGACTGGACTCACACAGATACGCAGTATTTT
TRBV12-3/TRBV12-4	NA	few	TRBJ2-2	CASSSLYGELFF	TGTGCCAGCAGTTCTCTTTACGGGGAGCTGTTTTTT
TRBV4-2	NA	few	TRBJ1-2	CASSQDVRQKDGYTF	TGTGCCAGCAGCCAAGATGTGAGGCAGAAGGATGGCTACACCTTC
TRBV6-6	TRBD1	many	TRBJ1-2	CASKLQGANYGYTF	TGTGCCAGCAAGCTACAGGGGGCTAACTATGGCTACACCTTC
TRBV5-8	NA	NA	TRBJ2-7	CASSLGRYGYEQYF	TGTGCCAGCAGCTTAGGACGCTACGGGTACGAGCAGTACTTC
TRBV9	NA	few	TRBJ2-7	CASSVEKDYYYEQYF	TGTGCCAGCAGCGTAGAGAAGGACTATTACTACGAGCAGTACTTC
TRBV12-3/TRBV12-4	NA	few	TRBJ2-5	CASSPGRLNEQYF	TGTGCCAGCAGTCCGGGCCGCCTCAATGAGCAGTACTTC
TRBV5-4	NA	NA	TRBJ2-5	CASSSDEHGTQYF	TGTGCCAGCAGCTCGGACGAGCACGGGACCCAGTACTTC
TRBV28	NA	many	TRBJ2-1	CASTRDNEQFF	TGTGCCAGCACGAGGGACAATGAGCAGTTCTTC
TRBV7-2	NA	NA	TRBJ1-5	CASSLGGVTNQPQHF	TGTGCCAGCAGCTTAGGGGGGGTTACCAATCAGCCCCAGCATTTT
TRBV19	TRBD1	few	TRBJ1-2	CASNTGGYGYGYTF	TGTGCCAGTAACACAGGGGGCTATGGCTATGGCTACACCTTC
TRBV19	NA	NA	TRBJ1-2	CASSIRGFNYGYTF	TGTGCCAGTAGTATACGGGGCTTTAACTATGGCTACACCTTC
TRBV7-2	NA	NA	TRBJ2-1	CASSLVSGGLNNEQFF	TGTGCCAGCAGCTTAGTTTCCGGGGGGCTCAACAATGAGCAGTTCTTC
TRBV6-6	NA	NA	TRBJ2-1	CASSYLVVGGQETQFF	TGTGCCAGCAGTTACTTAGTGGTGGGAGGCCAAGAGACCCAGTTCTTC
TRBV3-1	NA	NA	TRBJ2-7	CASSQAGPHYEQYF	TGTGCCAGCAGCCAAGCGGGTCCTCACTACGAGCAGTACTTC
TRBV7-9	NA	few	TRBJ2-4	CASSLAPWRGQNIQYF	TGTGCCAGCAGCTTAGCGCCGTGGAGGGGACAAAACATTCAGTACTTC
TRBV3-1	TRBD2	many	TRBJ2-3	CASSPLAGGSDTQYF	TGTGCCAGCAGTCCCTTAGCGGGGGGGTCAGATACGCAGTATTTT
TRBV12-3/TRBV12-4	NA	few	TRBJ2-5	CASSLWQGSETQYF	TGTGCCAGCAGTTTATGGCAGGGGTCAGAGACCCAGTACTTC
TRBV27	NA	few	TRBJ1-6	CASSFSRGIEARNSPLHF	TGTGCCAGCAGTTTTTCTCGGGGAATAGAGGCACGGAATTCACCCCTCCACTTT
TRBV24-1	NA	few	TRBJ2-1	CATSDVGSGNNEQFF	TGTGCCACCAGTGATGTGGGGTCGGGGAACAATGAGCAGTTCTTC
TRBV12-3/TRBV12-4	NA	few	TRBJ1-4	CASSCDLQGSWANEKLFF	TGTGCCAGCAGTTGTGACCTCCAGGGCTCTTGGGCTAATGAAAAACTGTTTTTT
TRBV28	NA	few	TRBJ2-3	CASSFSAMDTQYF	TGTGCCAGCAGTTTTTCGGCTATGGATACGCAGTATTTT
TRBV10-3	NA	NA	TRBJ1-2	CAIRTERYGYTF	TGTGCCATCAGGACAGAACGCTATGGCTACACCTTC
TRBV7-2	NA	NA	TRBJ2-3	CTSSPIVPDTQYF	TGTACCAGCAGCCCAATAGTGCCAGATACGCAGTATTTT
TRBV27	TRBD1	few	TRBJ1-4	CASSSDRLNEKLFF	TGTGCCAGCAGTTCGGACAGGTTGAATGAAAAACTGTTTTTT
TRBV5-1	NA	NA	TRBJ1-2	CASSLIEANYGYTF	TGCGCCAGCAGCTTGATCGAGGCTAACTATGGCTACACCTTC
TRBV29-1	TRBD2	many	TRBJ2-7	CSVRGGITPYEQYF	TGCAGCGTTCGGGGAGGGATTACCCCCTACGAGCAGTACTTC
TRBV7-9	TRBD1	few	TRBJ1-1	CASSLTGWLNTEAFF	TGTGCCAGCAGCTTGACAGGGTGGTTGAACACTGAAGCTTTCTTT
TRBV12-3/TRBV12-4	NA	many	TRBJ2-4	CASSPIGQLAKNIQYF	TGTGCCAGCAGTCCCATTGGGCAGTTAGCCAAAAACATTCAGTACTTC
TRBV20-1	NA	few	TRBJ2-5	CSASGRLGAQYF	TGCAGTGCTTCTGGCAGGTTAGGGGCCCAGTACTTC
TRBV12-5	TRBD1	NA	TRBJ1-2	CASGPGQDNGYTF	TGTGCTAGTGGGCCGGGACAGGACAATGGCTACACCTTC
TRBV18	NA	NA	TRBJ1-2	CASSPVSESYGYTF	TGTGCCAGCTCACCAGTTTCAGAATCCTATGGCTACACCTTC
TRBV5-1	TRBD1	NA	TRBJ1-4	CASSLFPIGTANEKLFF	TGCGCCAGCAGTCTCTTCCCGATCGGGACAGCTAATGAAAAACTGTTTTTT
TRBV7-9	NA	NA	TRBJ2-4	CASSLSMGENIQYF	TGTGCCAGCAGCTTGTCAATGGGAGAAAACATTCAGTACTTC
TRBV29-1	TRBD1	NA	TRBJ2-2	CSGSRGPGELFF	TGCAGCGGAAGCAGGGGGCCCGGGGAGCTGTTTTTT
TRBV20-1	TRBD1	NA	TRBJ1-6	CSAREVLVRGGSPLHF	TGCAGTGCTAGAGAAGTCCTTGTCAGGGGGGGTTCACCCCTCCACTTT
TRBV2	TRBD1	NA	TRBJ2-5	CASSSSGTEKETQYF	TGTGCCAGCAGCTCTTCCGGGACAGAGAAAGAGACCCAGTACTTC
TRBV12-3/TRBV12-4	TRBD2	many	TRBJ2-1	CASSTRTSGSINEQFF	TGTGCCAGCAGCACTAGGACTAGCGGGAGTATAAATGAGCAGTTCTTC
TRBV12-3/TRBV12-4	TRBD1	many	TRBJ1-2	CASSLRQGGYGYTF	TGTGCCAGCAGTTTAAGACAGGGGGGCTATGGCTACACCTTC
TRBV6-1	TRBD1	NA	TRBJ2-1	CASGRDRVQETQFF	TGTGCCAGCGGACGGGACAGGGTTCAAGAGACCCAGTTCTTC